A selection of T cell receptor beta chains follows, all from one sample in a study of cytomegalovirus exposure and HLA in healthy donors. Using immunoSEQ multiplex PCR, the repertoire was profiled, and TCRdb retains in-frame clones only, with some absent. The sample holds 90,000 to 150,000 clones, 85% to 90% seen once. Sequenced material: PBMCs. The receptors here all came from a woman aged 30 to 39 in good health and CMV-seronegative. Both conserved end residues are part of each CDR3. The order of the fields is D gene, CDR3 length, J gene, V gene, CDR3 DNA, CDR3 protein. A D gene is named only where the DNA matches it firmly.

d_gene: -
len: 16
j_gene: TRBJ1-3
v_gene: TRBV5-1
CDR3nt: TGCGCCAGCAGCTGGCAAAAGGGGCTCTCTGGAAACACCATATATTTT
CDR3aa: CASSWQKGLSGNTIYF

d_gene: TRBD2
len: 16
j_gene: TRBJ2-7
v_gene: TRBV5-1
CDR3nt: TGCGCCAGCAGCTTGGGCAGCGGGGGACCCGCCTACGAGCAGTACTTC
CDR3aa: CASSLGSGGPAYEQYF

d_gene: TRBD2
len: 17
j_gene: TRBJ2-5
v_gene: TRBV10-3
CDR3nt: TGTGCCATCAGTGCTGGGACTAGCGGGGGGGTACAAGAGACCCAGTACTTC
CDR3aa: CAISAGTSGGVQETQYF

d_gene: -
len: 15
j_gene: TRBJ1-2
v_gene: TRBV6-6
CDR3nt: TGTGCCAGCAGTGAGTACGGTCAGGGCAACTATGGCTACACCTTC
CDR3aa: CASSEYGQGNYGYTF

d_gene: TRBD2
len: 15
j_gene: TRBJ2-1
v_gene: TRBV6-1
CDR3nt: TGTGCCAGCAGTGAGACTAGCGGGAGCTACAATGAGCAGTTCTTC
CDR3aa: CASSETSGSYNEQFF

d_gene: TRBD2
len: 16
j_gene: TRBJ2-2
v_gene: TRBV7-2
CDR3nt: TGTGCCAGCAGCTTCGGGCTAGCGGGGCTATTGGGGGAGCTGTTTTTT
CDR3aa: CASSFGLAGLLGELFF

d_gene: -
len: 16
j_gene: TRBJ2-3
v_gene: TRBV14
CDR3nt: TGTGCCAGCAGCCAAGATCGGGGTCCCTGGGCAGATACGCAGTATTTT
CDR3aa: CASSQDRGPWADTQYF

d_gene: TRBD1
len: 16
j_gene: TRBJ2-3
v_gene: TRBV4-3
CDR3nt: TGCGCCAGCAGCCAAGATTCCGGGACAGGCGTGGGTACGCAGTATTTT
CDR3aa: CASSQDSGTGVGTQYF

d_gene: -
len: 16
j_gene: TRBJ1-5
v_gene: TRBV10-3
CDR3nt: TGTGCCATCTCCCAAAGGGGCAGGATGGGCAATCAGCCCCAGCATTTT
CDR3aa: CAISQRGRMGNQPQHF

d_gene: -
len: 15
j_gene: TRBJ2-3
v_gene: TRBV6-4
CDR3nt: TGTGCCAGCAGTGACTCGGGGCAGGCTTCAGATACGCAGTATTTT
CDR3aa: CASSDSGQASDTQYF

d_gene: TRBD1
len: 14
j_gene: TRBJ1-2
v_gene: TRBV18
CDR3nt: TGTGCCAGCTCACCGCTCGGGACAGGGGGCGACTACACCTTC
CDR3aa: CASSPLGTGGDYTF

d_gene: TRBD1
len: 12
j_gene: TRBJ1-2
v_gene: TRBV6-1
CDR3nt: TGTGCCAGCAGCGGGACAGCCGGTGGCTACACCTTC
CDR3aa: CASSGTAGGYTF

d_gene: TRBD2
len: 15
j_gene: TRBJ2-1
v_gene: TRBV5-6
CDR3nt: TGTGCCAGCAGCTTACGGACTAGCGGGGGGGCGGAGCAGTTCTTC
CDR3aa: CASSLRTSGGAEQFF

d_gene: -
len: 15
j_gene: TRBJ1-1
v_gene: TRBV9
CDR3nt: TGTGCCAGCAGCCCCGGTGGAGGGTCGGACACTGAAGCTTTCTTT
CDR3aa: CASSPGGGSDTEAFF

d_gene: TRBD1
len: 14
j_gene: TRBJ1-2
v_gene: TRBV7-2
CDR3nt: TGTGCCAGCAGCTTAGGACAGGGGGCTGGCGGCTACACCTTC
CDR3aa: CASSLGQGAGGYTF

d_gene: TRBD2
len: 16
j_gene: TRBJ2-3
v_gene: TRBV5-6
CDR3nt: TGTGCCAGCAGCTCGACAGCGGGGTTCGAGGGGGATACGCAGTATTTT
CDR3aa: CASSSTAGFEGDTQYF

d_gene: TRBD1
len: 15
j_gene: TRBJ1-5
v_gene: TRBV4-1
CDR3nt: TGCGCCAGCAGCCAGGGACAGGGGGGCAATCAGCCCCAGCATTTT
CDR3aa: CASSQGQGGNQPQHF

d_gene: -
len: 16
j_gene: TRBJ1-5
v_gene: TRBV30
CDR3nt: TGTGCCTGGAGTGTCCCCCCCCCAGCCGACTATCAGCCCCAGCATTTT
CDR3aa: CAWSVPPPADYQPQHF

d_gene: TRBD1
len: 13
j_gene: TRBJ1-1
v_gene: TRBV7-9
CDR3nt: TGTGCCAGCAGCACCTGGACAGGGGAGGGAGCTTTCTTT
CDR3aa: CASSTWTGEGAFF

d_gene: TRBD2
len: 17
j_gene: TRBJ2-1
v_gene: TRBV5-1
CDR3nt: TGCGCCAGCAGCTTCTATATGTCGGGGGGCTCCTACAATGAGCAGTTCTTC
CDR3aa: CASSFYMSGGSYNEQFF